This TCR beta chain was identified during a study of shared T cell receptors in the human thymus. This CDR3 comprises 14 residues. The germline V and J ends were trimmed by 6 bases and 4 bases, with 16 bases remaining between them. Germline-derived CDR1 and CDR2 are SGHNT and YYREEE (reference sequence). Generated by immunoSEQ multiplex PCR, the TCRdb table keeps only in-frame clones and is missing some. In the table there are 650,000 to 950,000 clones, 80% to 90% of which are singletons. This same sample was also part of a study on human thymus T cells. That study adds: Gene usage (both V and J) appeared biased in thymic and blood repertoires.

The TCR originated in a girl younger than two with a congenital heart defect. The sample was thymocytes. V and J are TRBV5-4 and TRBJ1-2; a possible D gene is TRBD1 (5 bases). In nucleotides, the CDR3 is TGTGCCAGCAAGCTTAAGGTTGACAGCTATGGCTACACCTTC. Amino acids: CASKLKVDSYGYTF. The whole variable domain, remainder taken from reference TRBV5-4 and TRBJ1-2, is ETGVTQSPTHLIKTRGQQVTLRCSSQSGHNTVSWYQQALGQGPQFIFQYYREEENGRGNFPPRFSGLQFPNYSSELNVNALELDDSALYLCASKLKVDSYGYTFGSGTRLTVV.